One sample yielded the 3 T cell receptor beta chains listed below, sequenced in a study of OX40 agonist ivuxolimab in advanced cancers. Generated by immunoSEQ multiplex PCR, the TCRdb table keeps only in-frame clones and is missing some. Here the sample spans tens of thousands of clones, roughly 81% being singletons. Material: CD4+ or CD8+ T cells sorted from blood, obtained in a trial of the OX40 agonist ivuxolimab. The receptors come from an adult with an advanced solid tumor such as melanoma, head and neck, liver or kidney cancer.

The chain joins TRBV9 to TRBJ1-1, with D perhaps matching TRBD1 (6 bases). CDR1 and CDR2 (germline): SGDLS, YYNGEE. CDR3 length: 16 amino acids. V lost 4 bases and J lost 1, with 17 bases in between. CDR3 loop: CASSPKGGGGNTEAFF. DNA for the CDR3: TGTGCCAGCAGCCCCAAAGGAGGAGGGGGGAACACTGAAGCTTTCTTT.

The rearrangement joins TRBV7-2 to TRBJ2-7, with D perhaps TRBD2 (6 bases). V was cut by 5 bases and J by 2 bases, with 13 bases left in between. This CDR3 comprises 14 residues. Germline loops: CDR1 SGHTA, CDR2 FQGNSA. CDR3 bases: TGTGCCAGCAGCATGGGAGGCCTCACCTACGAGCAGTACTTC. It codes for CASSMGGLTYEQYF.

This chain uses TRBV4-1 with TRBJ1-4; D is undetermined. The germline V gene encodes CDR1 MGHRA and CDR2 YSYEKL. Trimming shortened V by 4 bases and J by 5 bases, and 11 bases separated the two germline ends. CDR3 length equals 14 residues. The CDR3 coding sequence is TGCGCCAGCAGCCCACGGGCCCTCAATGAAAAACTGTTTTTT. This translates into CASSPRALNEKLFF.